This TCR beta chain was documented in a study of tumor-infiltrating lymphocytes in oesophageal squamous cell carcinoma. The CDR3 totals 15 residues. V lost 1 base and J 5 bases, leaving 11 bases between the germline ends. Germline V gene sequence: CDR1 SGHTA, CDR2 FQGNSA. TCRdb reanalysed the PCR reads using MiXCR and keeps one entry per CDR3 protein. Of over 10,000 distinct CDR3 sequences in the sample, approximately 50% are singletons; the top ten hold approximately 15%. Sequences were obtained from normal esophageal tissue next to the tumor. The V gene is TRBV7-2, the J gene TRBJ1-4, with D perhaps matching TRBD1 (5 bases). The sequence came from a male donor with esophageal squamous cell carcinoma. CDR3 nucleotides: TGTGCCAGCAGCTTAGTGGAGGGGTGGAATGAAAAACTGTTTTTT. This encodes CASSLVEGWNEKLFF. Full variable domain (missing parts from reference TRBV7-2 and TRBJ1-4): GAGVSQSPSNKVTEKGKDVELRCDPISGHTALYWYRQSLGQGLEFLIYFQGNSAPDKSGLPSDRFSAERTGGSVSTLTIQRTQQEDSAVYLCASSLVEGWNEKLFFGSGTQLSVL.